This TCR beta chain was sequenced in a study of cytomegalovirus exposure and HLA in healthy donors. The PCR used 60 Vbeta and 13 Jbeta primers. The table came from immunoSEQ multiplex PCR; TCRdb's copy has only in-frame clones and leaves some out. The sample yields 100,000 to 150,000 clones, around four fifths seen once. J lost 6 bases, V lost 5 bases, and 11 bases had no gene match. The length of the CDR3 is 15 residues. CDR1 and CDR2 (germline): MNHEY, SVGAGI. This chain links TRBV6-5 with TRBJ2-7; 9 bases are a match to TRBD1. The receptor was derived from a woman aged 35 to 49 in good health and CMV-seropositive. Sequenced input: PBMCs. CDR3: CASSLRFRDRAEQYF. CDR3 bases: TGTGCCAGCAGTCTCCGGTTCCGGGACAGGGCCGAGCAGTACTTC.